Each of the 13 T cell receptor beta chains below was sequenced from the same sample in a study of T cell changes during pregnancy in multiple sclerosis. Libraries were prepared by immunoSEQ multiplex PCR; TCRdb keeps only in-frame clonotypes and omits some of them. The sample shows about 64,000 clones, about 92% of them seen only once. This sample comprised peripheral blood, obtained in the second trimester of pregnancy. Receptors were obtained from a female donor in good health, enrolled as a control in a pregnancy study.

The V gene is TRBV5-1, the J gene TRBJ2-3, with D unclear. V was shortened by 4 bases and J by 1 base, with 10 bases between the two germline ends. Germline CDR1 and CDR2: SGHRS and YFSETQ. The CDR3 loop spans 14 amino acids. The CDR3 sequence: CASSASRGTDTQYF. The CDR3, as DNA: TGCGCCAGCAGCGCGTCCCGCGGCACAGATACGCAGTATTTT.

Here the CDR3 reads CASSSYTGELFF. The CDR3 coding sequence is TGTGCCAGCAGCTCCTATACCGGGGAGCTGTTTTTT. The V gene is TRBV11-3, the J gene TRBJ2-2; D call uncertain. The germline gives CDR1 SGHNT, CDR2 YENEEA. Trimming cost V 4 bases and J 5 bases, with 5 bases left between them. This CDR3 is 12 amino acids long.

J is TRBJ1-4 and V is TRBV4-1; D is unclear. This CDR3 has 16 amino acids. Germline lookup yields CDR1 MGHRA and CDR2 YSYEKL. V lost 0 bases and J lost 2, with 10 bases in between. CDR3 protein: CASSQDRLGTNEKLFF. CDR3 DNA sequence: TGCGCCAGCAGCCAAGATCGGCTCGGGACTAATGAAAAACTGTTTTTT.

This clone occurred once. The chain uses TRBV5-4 and TRBJ2-7; D perhaps matches TRBD2 (5 bases). There are 13 residues in the CDR3. Trimming removed 6 bases from V and 3 bases from J, with 13 bases in between. The germline V gene encodes CDR1 SGHNT and CDR2 YYREEE (reference sequence). This chain's CDR3 is CASNPDGLYEQYF. DNA for the CDR3: TGTGCCAGCAACCCCGACGGACTCTACGAGCAGTACTTC.

V gene TRBV7-6 combines with J gene TRBJ2-6; 8 bases match TRBD1. Losses at the gene ends were 5 bases for V and 2 bases for J; bases not matched to a gene: 8. Germline V gene data show CDR1 as SGHVS and CDR2 as FNYEAQ. The CDR3 spans 17 residues. DNA for the CDR3: TGTGCCAGCAGCCCCGGGACAGGTGTAGCTGGGGCCAACGTCCTGACTTTC. Encoded protein: CASSPGTGVAGANVLTF.

The gene calls are TRBV5-1 and TRBJ1-4; TRBD1 is a possible D gene (6 bases). The V gene lost 3 bases and the J gene lost 3 bases, with 15 bases spanning the gap. CDR1 is SGHRS and CDR2 is YFSETQ in the germline V gene. The length of the CDR3 is 16 residues. In DNA, the CDR3 is TGCGCCAGCAGCTCCGGACAGCCCGTCTCTAATGAAAAACTGTTTTTT. It specifies CASSSGQPVSNEKLFF.

The chain has TRBV7-6 and TRBJ2-7; D possibly corresponds to TRBD2 (5 bases). CDR3 length equals 12 residues. V lost 6 bases, J lost 7 bases, and 13 bases lay in between. In germline, CDR1 is SGHVS, CDR2 FNYEAQ. CDR3 nucleotides: TGTGCCAGCAGTTATTCGCCGGGGGAGCAGTACTTC. This translates into CASSYSPGEQYF.

The chain is built from TRBV11-2 and TRBJ2-3, with D maybe TRBD2 (7 bases). Trimming removed 8 bases at V and 0 bases at J, with 15 bases between. Germline V gene lookup returns CDR1 SGHAT and CDR2 FQNNGV. CDR3 length: 15 residues. Here the CDR3 reads CASVGGGLSTDTQYF. CDR3 in DNA: TGTGCCAGCGTAGGCGGGGGCCTAAGCACAGATACGCAGTATTTT. Full variable domain (rest looked up from reference TRBV11-2 and TRBJ2-3): EAGVAQSPRYKIIEKRQSVAFWCNPISGHATLYWYQQILGQGPKLLIQFQNNGVVDDSQLPKDRFSAERLKGVDSTLKIQPAKLEDSAVYLCASVGGGLSTDTQYFGPGTRLTVL.

This chain uses TRBV9 with TRBJ2-5; 9 nucleotides match TRBD2. CDR3 size: 18 residues. Germline CDR1 reads SGDLS; CDR2 reads YYNGEE. V gave up 3 bases and J gave up 3 bases; unmatched junction bases: 15. CDR3 sequence reads: CASSGGLGGGAFEETQYF. The CDR3 DNA reads as TGTGCCAGCAGCGGAGGACTGGGCGGGGGGGCCTTTGAAGAGACCCAGTACTTC.

The chain carries TRBV30 and TRBJ2-7, with TRBD1 identical over 10 bases. This CDR3 contains 13 residues. CDR1 is GTSNPN and CDR2 is SVGIG in the germline V gene (reference sequence). V shed 8 bases and J 7 bases; nucleotides not matched to a gene: 11. The chain's CDR3 is CARQQGDRGEQYF. The CDR3 nucleotides are TGTGCCCGGCAGCAGGGGGACAGGGGTGAGCAGTACTTC.

The V call is TRBV18, the J call TRBJ2-6; D perhaps matches TRBD1 (5 bases). The V and J ends lost 2 bases and 0 bases respectively, with 14 bases between them. This CDR3 is 18 amino acids long. Looked up from germline, CDR1 is KGHSH and CDR2 is LQKENI. CDR3 DNA: TGTGCCAGCTCACCAGGCAGGGTGCCCAGCTCTGGGGCCAACGTCCTGACTTTC. It encodes CASSPGRVPSSGANVLTF. The complete variable domain, with remaining parts taken from reference TRBV18 and TRBJ2-6, reads NAGVMQNPRHLVRRRGQEARLRCSPMKGHSHVYWYRQLPEEGLKFMVYLQKENIIDESGMPKERFSAEFPKEGPSILRIQQVVRGDSAAYFCASSPGRVPSSGANVLTFGAGSRLTVL.

V usage is TRBV5-1 and J usage is TRBJ2-3, with TRBD1 matching 9 bases. V was clipped by 2 bases and J by 3 bases; unmatched bases: 10. The CDR3 is made up of 17 amino acids. Germline values: CDR1 SGHRS, CDR2 YFSETQ. The CDR3 DNA follows: TGCGCCAGCAGCTTAGGGACAGGGTTGGGCCCGACAGATACGCAGTATTTT. This encodes CASSLGTGLGPTDTQYF.

The V call is TRBV9, the J call TRBJ2-3; D is unresolved. Germline CDR1 is SGDLS and CDR2 is YYNGEE. V lost 0 bases, J lost 6 bases, and 11 bases lay in between. The length of the CDR3 is 14 residues. The CDR3 sequence is CASSVGSSSDTQYF. In DNA form, the CDR3 reads TGTGCCAGCAGCGTAGGGAGTTCAAGCGATACGCAGTATTTT.